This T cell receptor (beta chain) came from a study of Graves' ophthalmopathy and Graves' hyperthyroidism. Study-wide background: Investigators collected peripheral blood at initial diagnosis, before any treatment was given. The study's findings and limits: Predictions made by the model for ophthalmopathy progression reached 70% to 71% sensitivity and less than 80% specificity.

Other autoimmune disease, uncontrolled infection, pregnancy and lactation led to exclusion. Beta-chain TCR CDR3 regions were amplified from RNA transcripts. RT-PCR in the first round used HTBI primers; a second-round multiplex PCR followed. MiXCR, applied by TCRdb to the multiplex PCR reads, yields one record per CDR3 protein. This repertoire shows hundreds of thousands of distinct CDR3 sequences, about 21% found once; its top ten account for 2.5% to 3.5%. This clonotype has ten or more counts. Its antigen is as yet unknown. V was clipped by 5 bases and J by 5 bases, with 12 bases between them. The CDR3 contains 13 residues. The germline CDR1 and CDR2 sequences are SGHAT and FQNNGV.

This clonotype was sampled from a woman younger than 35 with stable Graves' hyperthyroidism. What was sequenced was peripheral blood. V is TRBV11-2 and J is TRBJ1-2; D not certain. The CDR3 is CASSPRVGYGYTF. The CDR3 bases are TGTGCCAGCAGCCCGAGGGTGGGATATGGCTACACCTTC.